A single sample is the source of the 22 T cell receptor beta chains below, sequenced in a study of cytomegalovirus exposure and HLA in healthy donors. The PCR made use of 60 Vbeta and 13 Jbeta primers. TCRdb's copy holds only in-frame clones and misses some; the assay was immunoSEQ multiplex PCR. The repertoire consists of 150,000 to 200,000 clones, with 55% to 75% occurring once and the leading ten covering under 2.5%. Sequenced input: PBMCs. The source of these receptors is a human donor in good health.

This clone was counted a single time. This chain links TRBV6-1 with TRBJ2-7; tentatively, D is TRBD1 (6 bases). The ends were cut back, 5 bases at V and 2 bases at J, with 16 bases in the middle. Per the germline V gene, CDR1 is MNHNS and CDR2 is SASEGT. CDR3 length: 15 amino acids. The CDR3 loop is CASSTVLGTTYEQYF. The DNA of the CDR3 is TGTGCCAGCAGTACAGTTTTAGGGACAACCTACGAGCAGTACTTC.

The J gene is TRBJ2-2, the V gene TRBV7-6; 7 nucleotides line up with TRBD1. Germline-derived CDR1 and CDR2 are SGHVS and FNYEAQ. Trimming took 0 bases from V and 7 from J; bases not matched to a gene: 11. The CDR3 consists of 17 residues. The CDR3 here is CASSLAQIGGGGGELFF. In DNA form, the CDR3 reads TGTGCCAGCAGCTTAGCCCAGATAGGGGGCGGAGGCGGGGAGCTGTTTTTT. The variable domain in full, completed from reference TRBV7-6 and TRBJ2-2, reads GAGVSQSPRYKVTKRGQDVALRCDPISGHVSLYWYRQALGQGPEFLTYFNYEAQQDKSGLPNDRFSAERPEGSISTLTIQRTEQRDSAMYRCASSLAQIGGGGGELFFGEGSRLTVL.

This clone was recorded a few times. Sequence at one end of the junction differs from germline and may be a read error. This sample includes further DNA sequences coding for the same CDR3. The J gene is TRBJ1-3, the V gene TRBV9; TRBD1 agrees at 8 bases. The germline V gene encodes CDR1 SGDLS and CDR2 YYNGEE. CDR3 size: 16 residues. CDR3 region: CASSPTGEVFGNTIYF. CDR3 DNA: TGCGCCAGCAGCCCGACAGGGGAGGTATTTGGAAACACCATATATTTT.

The chain uses TRBV7-8 and TRBJ2-3; 10 bases match TRBD2. Per the germline V gene, CDR1 is SGHVS and CDR2 is FQNEAQ. V lost 4 bases and J lost 1; bases outside the gene matches: 14. This CDR3 has 19 amino acids. The CDR3: CASSSPRGLSGGRTDTQYF. CDR3 in DNA: TGTGCCAGCAGCTCACCCCGGGGCCTTAGCGGGGGGCGCACAGATACGCAGTATTTT.

This clone was detected only a few times. This chain joins TRBV9 and TRBJ2-2; 7 bases fit TRBD1. Germline V lookup: CDR1 SGDLS, CDR2 YYNGEE. CDR3 length equals 16 residues. The V and J ends lost 3 bases and 7 bases, in that order; junction bases with no gene match: 12. DNA of the CDR3: TGTGCCAGCAGCGCCCACCCGGGACAGCGTAACGGGGAGCTGTTTTTT. It encodes CASSAHPGQRNGELFF.

This sequence joins TRBV5-1 and TRBJ1-4; 11 bases map to TRBD1. From germline, CDR1 is SGHRS and CDR2 YFSETQ. The V segment lost 4 bases and the J segment 8 bases; nucleotides outside the gene matches: 4. The CDR3 is 14 residues long. CDR3 amino acids: CASSADRGREKLFF. DNA of the CDR3: TGCGCCAGCAGCGCGGACAGGGGGCGGGAAAAACTGTTTTTT.

This chain links TRBV11-3 with TRBJ2-2, with TRBD1 matching 8 bases. Per germline, CDR1 SGHNT and CDR2 YENEEA. The CDR3 loop spans 16 amino acids. V was clipped by 6 bases and J by 7 bases; unmatched bases: 13. The DNA of the CDR3 is TGTGCCAGCAGTCTACAGGGGGACACGACGGACGGGGAGCTGTTTTTT. This sequence encodes CASSLQGDTTDGELFF.

The chain couples TRBV19 to TRBJ2-1; D gene uncertain. Trimming removed 8 bases from V and 0 bases from J, with 14 bases in between. The germline gives CDR1 LNHDA, CDR2 SQIVND (reference sequence). The CDR3 extends over 15 amino acids. As DNA, the CDR3 is TGTGCCAGTCGATACTCCATGAGCTCCTACAATGAGCAGTTCTTC. The encoded protein is CASRYSMSSYNEQFF.

The V and J genes are TRBV18 and TRBJ2-5; TRBD2 aligns across 7 bases. The CDR3 totals 14 residues. The ends lost 2 bases at V and 4 bases at J; junction bases unmatched: 4. Germline CDR1 KGHSH, CDR2 LQKENI. Written as DNA, the CDR3 is TGTGCCAGCTCACCAGTCCAGCGGGGAGAGACCCAGTACTTC. This translates into CASSPVQRGETQYF. Looking up the rest from reference TRBV18 and TRBJ2-5 gives the full variable domain: NAGVMQNPRHLVRRRGQEARLRCSPMKGHSHVYWYRQLPEEGLKFMVYLQKENIIDESGMPKERFSAEFPKEGPSILRIQQVVRGDSAAYFCASSPVQRGETQYFGPGTRLLVL.

The chain combines TRBV13 with TRBJ1-6; the match to TRBD1 covers 10 bases. Unmatched junction bases numbered 9, after V lost 5 bases and J lost 8 bases. Germline V CDR1 and CDR2: PRHDT, FYEKMQ (reference sequence). The CDR3 has 16 residues. The CDR3 coding sequence is TGTGCCAGCAGCCTCCCGACCGGGACAGGGGATTCACCCCTCCACTTT. Translating it yields CASSLPTGTGDSPLHF.

In this sample, this clone turned up once. V and J are TRBV25-1 and TRBJ1-1, with D possibly matching TRBD1 (6 bases). This CDR3 is built from 13 residues. Trimming cost V 6 bases and J 4 bases, with 12 bases left between them. The germline V gene encodes CDR1 MGHDK and CDR2 SYGVNS. Written as DNA, the CDR3 is TGTGCCAGCAGGGCAGGGGCGGCCACTGAAGCTTTCTTT. Amino acids: CASRAGAATEAFF.

This clone was observed at least ten times. The J gene is TRBJ1-1, the V gene TRBV6-5; 7 nucleotides match TRBD1. CDR1 and CDR2 from the germline V gene are MNHEY and SVGAGI. The CDR3 contains 15 residues. The ends lost 2 bases at V and 6 bases at J; junction bases unmatched: 9. This chain's CDR3 is CASSYTGAHVSEAFF. The CDR3 DNA is TGTGCCAGCAGTTACACAGGGGCTCATGTGTCTGAAGCTTTCTTT.

The V and J genes are TRBV29-1 and TRBJ1-5, with 9 bases matching TRBD1. The CDR3 has 13 amino acids. V was pared by 6 bases and J by 1 base, with 1 base of the junction left unmatched. The germline V gene has CDR1 SQVTM and CDR2 ANQGSEA. CDR3 in amino acids: CSVQGASNQPQHF. For the CDR3, the DNA is TGCAGCGTACAGGGGGCGAGCAATCAGCCCCAGCATTTT. Based on the CDR3 plus reference TRBV29-1 and TRBJ1-5, the full variable domain is SAVISQKPSRDICQRGTSLTIQCQVDSQVTMMFWYRQQPGQSLTLIATANQGSEATYESGFVIDKFPISRPNLTFSTLTVSNMSPEDSSIYLCSVQGASNQPQHFGDGTRLSIL.

The chain joins TRBV7-9 to TRBJ2-1; D is unresolved. CDR1 is SEHNR and CDR2 is FQNEAQ in the germline V gene (reference sequence). This CDR3 has 15 amino acids. V shed 5 bases and J shed 4 bases, with 15 bases lying between them. CDR3 amino acids: CASSPPVQAYNEQFF. CDR3 bases: TGTGCCAGCAGCCCGCCTGTTCAGGCGTACAATGAGCAGTTCTTC.

The chain links TRBV2 to TRBJ1-5; D might be TRBD1 (6 bases). CDR3 length equals 15 residues. Germline V lookup: CDR1 SNHLY, CDR2 FYNNEI. V was shortened by 1 base and J by 0 bases, with 7 bases between the two germline ends. CDR3 bases: TGTGCCAGCAGTGAAGAAGGGGGTAGCAATCAGCCCCAGCATTTT. As protein: CASSEEGGSNQPQHF.

This chain joins TRBV4-3 and TRBJ1-6; D gene ambiguous. The germline V gene encodes CDR1 LGHNA and CDR2 YSLEER. CDR3 length equals 16 residues. Trimming pared 0 bases from V and 7 bases from J, leaving 13 bases between. The CDR3 coding sequence is TGCGCCAGCAGCCAAGATTGGGCCTCTCGGAATTCACCCCTCCACTTT. This sequence encodes CASSQDWASRNSPLHF.

The gene calls are TRBV25-1 and TRBJ1-6; D might be TRBD1 (5 bases). Germline CDR1 reads MGHDK; CDR2 reads SYGVNS. The CDR3 runs to 16 residues. Trimming removed 5 bases from V and 5 bases from J, with 16 bases in between. CDR3 loop: CASSPRRGSDNSPLHF. DNA for the CDR3: TGTGCCAGCAGTCCCCGACGGGGGTCTGATAATTCACCCCTCCACTTT.

The rearrangement joins TRBV10-2 to TRBJ1-1; 8 nucleotides match TRBD1. The J segment lost 6 bases and the V segment lost 3 bases, leaving 6 bases of the junction unmatched. Per the germline V gene, CDR1 is WSHSY and CDR2 is SAAADI. The CDR3 consists of 14 residues. As DNA, the CDR3 is TGCGCCAGCAGTGACCAGGGGGCAGGCGCTGAAGCTTTCTTT. This sequence encodes CASSDQGAGAEAFF.

CDR3 nucleotide sequence: TGTGCCAGCAGTTCCCTAGAGGGCCTGAACACTGAAGCTTTCTTT. This sequence encodes CASSSLEGLNTEAFF. This chain joins TRBV6-5 and TRBJ1-1; D gene uncertain. The V and J ends lost 4 bases and 0 bases respectively, with 12 bases between them. The CDR3 is made up of 15 amino acids. CDR1 MNHEY and CDR2 SVGAGI come from the germline V gene.

The chain combines TRBV19 with TRBJ2-3; TRBD2 is a possible D gene (7 bases). The CDR3 covers 15 residues. Trimming left V 3 bases short and J 6 bases short, with 16 bases between. Germline V lookup: CDR1 LNHDA, CDR2 SQIVND (reference sequence). This chain's CDR3 is CASSIQWGGVDTQYF. DNA of the CDR3: TGTGCCAGTAGTATCCAGTGGGGGGGCGTGGATACGCAGTATTTT. The entire variable domain, with the rest obtained from reference TRBV19 and TRBJ2-3, is as follows: DGGITQSPKYLFRKEGQNVTLSCEQNLNHDAMYWYRQDPGQGLRLIYYSQIVNDFQKGDIAEGYSVSREKKESFPLTVTSAQKNPTAFYLCASSIQWGGVDTQYFGPGTRLTVL.

V usage is TRBV18 and J usage is TRBJ1-3; D remains unclear. This CDR3 comprises 15 residues. CDR1 and CDR2 from the germline V gene are KGHSH and LQKENI. The V end was cut by 4 bases, the J end by 0 bases, with 10 bases between. CDR3 loop: CASSRGRDSGNTIYF. Written as DNA, the CDR3 is TGTGCCAGCTCACGCGGCCGCGACTCTGGAAACACCATATATTTT. Drawing the rest from reference TRBV18 and TRBJ1-3, the complete variable domain is NAGVMQNPRHLVRRRGQEARLRCSPMKGHSHVYWYRQLPEEGLKFMVYLQKENIIDESGMPKERFSAEFPKEGPSILRIQQVVRGDSAAYFCASSRGRDSGNTIYFGEGSWLTVV.

V and J are TRBV10-3 and TRBJ2-2, with TRBD1 identical over 9 bases. Germline V lookup: CDR1 ENHRY, CDR2 SYGVKD. With 5 bases clipped from V and 7 bases from J, the junction kept 11 bases outside the gene matches. The CDR3 covers 16 residues. As DNA, the CDR3 is TGTGCCATCAGTAATAGGACAGGGGTAATTGGCGGGGAGCTGTTTTTT. Translation: CAISNRTGVIGGELFF.